The entry below describes one TCR beta chain. This entry is derived from a study of blood T cell repertoires in COVID-19. Repertoires were generated with immunoSEQ multiplex PCR, while TCRdb's copy carries only in-frame clones and drops some. The sample carries fewer than 30,000 clones, 89% recorded once. The CDR3 sequence is 15 residues long. Germline V gene data show CDR1 as MDHEN and CDR2 as SYDVKM. V lost 3 bases to trimming and J lost 7 bases, with 19 bases between them. This clonotype was sampled from a human donor in a cohort sampled during active COVID-19. Sequenced input: peripheral blood. The rearrangement joins TRBV28 to TRBJ2-7; a possible D gene is TRBD1 (6 bases). CDR3 amino acids: CASSFRAGAQEEQYF. CDR3 coding DNA: TGTGCCAGCAGTTTCCGGGCAGGGGCGCAAGAAGAGCAGTACTTC.